This TCR beta chain was profiled in a study of blood T cell repertoires in COVID-19. CDR1 and CDR2 (germline): WNHNN, SYGVQD (reference sequence). The CDR3 extends over 13 amino acids. V was trimmed by 0 bases and J by 8 bases, leaving 10 bases between them. Method: immunoSEQ multiplex PCR; TCRdb's copy keeps in-frame clones and lacks some. The repertoire holds under 200,000 clones, with approximately 91% as singletons. The sequence came from a young man with active or convalescent COVID-19. Material for sequencing was peripheral blood. The V and J genes are TRBV10-1 and TRBJ1-2, with no clear D. CDR3 nucleotide sequence: TGCGCCAGCAGTGAGTCCAGTCGATGGGGCTACACCTTC. It specifies CASSESSRWGYTF.